This T cell receptor (beta chain) appears in the sequencing data of a study of beta chain features in type 1 diabetes (dated by TCRdb to the late 2010s). At the level of the whole study: Patients and healthy donors did not differ in mean age, gender distribution, total cell number or subset yield. A total of approximately 110,000,000 sorted cells were examined across all samples, and a strong correlation was observed between cell number per subset and RNA yield. The study compared TCRB repertoires of sorted circulating CD4+ T cell subsets between recently diagnosed type 1 diabetes patients and matched healthy donors. Regulatory and stem cell-like memory subsets were obtained from only 8 patients and roughly 8 healthy donors, while naive and central memory subsets were obtained from all 30 or so donors.

The entire isolated RNA was reverse transcribed using the High Capacity cDNA Reverse Transcription Kit, and thus expressed TCRB transcripts were sequenced. Deep immunoSEQ sequencing was applied to naive, central memory and regulatory T cell samples, giving an average of roughly 3.5 million total reads per sample. Sorted cells were lysed in RLT buffer, and RNA was extracted using DNase-treated RNeasy Micro or Mini kits according to cell number. Each cell subset was processed on its own to prevent cross-contamination, while patient and healthy donor samples were processed together. TCRB sequences were amplified from cDNA with the immunoSEQ multiplex PCR, producing 87-bp fragments spanning the CDR3 region. The amplicons were sequenced using the Illumina HiSeq platform. For the original study's pipeline: Synthetic template baselines were used to correct PCR bias computationally, reads within Hamming distance 2 were collapsed together, and singletons that could not be merged were discarded. Reads were aligned to IMGT to assign V, D and J genes, CDR3 length, and insertions or deletions at six rearrangement sites. Within each subset, clonotype counts were normalized to sorted cell number, after which true diversity and Gini coefficients were computed with the tcR R package. Repertoire sharing was quantified using the overlap coefficient calculated on TCRB nucleotide sequences. Entries here come from immuneACCESS through TCRdb and include only in-frame sequences with V and J called. Some clones fail to appear in such tables; in the studies checked, an unresolved V gene covers under half of the shortfall, and the cause of the remainder is unknown. V, J and clone size are those of that table, while D and trimming were read from the DNA. This sample comprises 130,000 to 150,000 clones, less than 15% of them detected only once. The ten largest clones add up to around 1.2% of the sample.

Including the terminal cysteine and phenylalanine, the CDR3 comprises 14 residues. Only CDR3 DNA remains: 42 bases, in frame from the first base. The junction carries 13 bases between V and J, which are trimmed by 5 bases and 5 bases respectively. CDR1 and CDR2 are drawn from the germline V gene: SGHRS, YFSETQ. From each donor, a single peripheral blood sample of roughly 0.11 L on average was drawn into heparinised tubes. Using a panel that included CD45RO, CCR7, CD25, CD127, CD95 and CD27, naive, central memory, regulatory and stem cell-like memory CD4+ T cells were sorted on a BD FACSAria II. All sorted populations exceeded 95% purity. PBMCs were separated immediately by Lymphoprep density gradient centrifugation and were stained directly, without being cultured. So that batch effects would be minimized, each experiment stained and sorted samples in pairs, pairing one healthy donor with one patient.

Concerning this clone: The antigen it recognizes is unknown. There are no base qualities to consult, and no much larger clone falls within one base.

The study at large found these results: Naive, central memory and regulatory TCRB repertoires appeared to be more alike among patients than among healthy donors. In all four CD4+ subsets, TCRB CDR3 length was moderately but significantly shorter in type 1 diabetes patients. Because the HLA sub-analyses included only small numbers of individuals, any influence of HLA type on TCRB rearrangement was left unresolved. Because cDNA was sequenced instead of genomic DNA, activated cells with high expression could be over-represented, although the groups did not differ in activation or CD3 levels. PCR might favor shorter templates, but patient and control samples were amplified and corrected together, so any skew would affect both groups equally. At VDJ recombination sites, patients with type 1 diabetes made fewer insertions and deleted more nucleotides, a pattern implying thymic rearrangement abnormalities.

The specimen was central memory CD4+ T cells from blood. The chain is assembled from TRBV5-1 and TRBJ1-4; the D gene lacks a confident call. This TCR was recovered from a man aged 18 to 30 with type 1 diabetes. The sequenced DNA is TGCGCCAGCAGAGCGGGGAGGAGGAATGAAAAACTGTTTTTT. The encoded protein is CASRAGRRNEKLFF.